The clone carrying this TCR beta chain was observed at least ten times. The time point here: sample taken at primary tumor resection. There were 72 donors, all of them untreated patients with early-stage non-small cell lung cancer. Extraction of whole RNA from tumor, nontumor lung or frozen PBMC preceded unsorted sequencing. This entry is derived from a study of spatial heterogeneity in lung cancer. A single record per CDR3 protein comes from TCRdb applying MiXCR to the 5' RACE reads. The table records some 38,000 distinct CDR3 sequences, 3% to 3.5% of them present only once. V shed 2 bases, J shed 4 bases, and the junction held 11 bases outside the gene matches. The CDR3 runs 17 residues. The germline CDR1 and CDR2 sequences are MNHNS and SASEGT.

The source was normal lung tissue next to the tumor, collected at surgery. The clonotype was recovered from a male donor with early-stage non-small cell lung cancer. The gene calls are TRBV6-1 and TRBJ2-3, with 8 bases identical to TRBD1. CDR3 sequence (DNA): TGTGCCAGCAGTGAAAGGGTCAGGGGGCAATGGTCAGATACGCAGTATTTT. Encoded protein: CASSERVRGQWSDTQYF.